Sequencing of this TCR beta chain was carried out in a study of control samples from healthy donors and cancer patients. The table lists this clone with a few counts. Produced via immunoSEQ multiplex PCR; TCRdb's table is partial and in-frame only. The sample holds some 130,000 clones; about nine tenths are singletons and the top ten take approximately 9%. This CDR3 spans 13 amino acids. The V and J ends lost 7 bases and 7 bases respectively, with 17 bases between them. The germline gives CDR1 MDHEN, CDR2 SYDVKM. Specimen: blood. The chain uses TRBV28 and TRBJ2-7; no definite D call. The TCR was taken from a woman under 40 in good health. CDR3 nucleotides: TGTGCCAGCATTGGACCGCTTTCTTCGGAGCAGTACTTC. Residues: CASIGPLSSEQYF.